This TCR beta chain was sequenced for a study of cytotoxic CD8 clonotypes in ibrutinib-treated CLL. In the study overall: Response sampling came at median around eleven months of treatment, ranging about 6 to 36 months. Notes on the study in general: Baseline-level clonality went beyond age-matched healthy donors and moved in step with circulating CD8+ T-cell counts.

In its sample, this clone was seen a few times. Its target is unknown. The J segment lost 2 bases and the V segment lost 2 bases, leaving 6 bases of the junction unmatched. The CDR3 is made up of 16 amino acids. Germline V gene lookup returns CDR1 KGHSH and CDR2 LQKENI. Clones were sequenced by immunoSEQ multiplex PCR, and TCRdb holds only the in-frame ones, with some missing. The sample has some 300,000 clones, approximately 80% seen once; the top ten hold 5% to 7%. The clonotype originates from a human donor with chronic lymphocytic leukemia. The V gene is TRBV18, the J gene TRBJ2-1, with TRBD1 identical over 7 bases. The sample in question was PBMCs, obtained before ibrutinib treatment. The CDR3 DNA sequence: TGTGCCAGCTCACCAATCCGGGACAGCACCTACAATGAGCAGTTCTTC. It translates to CASSPIRDSTYNEQFF. The full variable domain, rest sourced from reference TRBV18 and TRBJ2-1, is NAGVMQNPRHLVRRRGQEARLRCSPMKGHSHVYWYRQLPEEGLKFMVYLQKENIIDESGMPKERFSAEFPKEGPSILRIQQVVRGDSAAYFCASSPIRDSTYNEQFFGPGTRLTVL.